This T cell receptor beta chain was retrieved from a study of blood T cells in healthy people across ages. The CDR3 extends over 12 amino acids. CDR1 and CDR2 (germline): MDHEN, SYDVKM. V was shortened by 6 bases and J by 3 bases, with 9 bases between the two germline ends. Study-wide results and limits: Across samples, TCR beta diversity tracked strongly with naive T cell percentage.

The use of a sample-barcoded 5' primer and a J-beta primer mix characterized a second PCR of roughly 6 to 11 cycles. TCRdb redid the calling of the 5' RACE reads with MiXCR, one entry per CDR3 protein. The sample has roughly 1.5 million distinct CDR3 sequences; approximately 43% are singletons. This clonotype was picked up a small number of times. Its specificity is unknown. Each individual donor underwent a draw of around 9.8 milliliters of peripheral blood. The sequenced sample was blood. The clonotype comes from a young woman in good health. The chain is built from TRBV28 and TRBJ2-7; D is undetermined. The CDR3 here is CASRHINYEQYF. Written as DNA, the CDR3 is TGTGCCAGCAGACATATTAACTACGAGCAGTACTTC. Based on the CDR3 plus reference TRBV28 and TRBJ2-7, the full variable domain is DVKVTQSSRYLVKRTGEKVFLECVQDMDHENMFWYRQDPGLGLRLIYFSYDVKMKEKGDIPEGYSVSREKKERFSLILESASTNQTSMYLCASRHINYEQYFGPGTRLTVT.